This TCR beta chain was found in a study of PD-1 blockade in mismatch repair-deficient tumors. Study findings and constraints: After pembrolizumab, tumor-resident clones rose rapidly, then generally contracted before radiologic responses.

On this clone itself: Its antigen remains unidentified.

The protocol was immunoSEQ multiplex PCR, while the TCRdb copy is restricted to in-frame clones and leaves out a portion. The data show approximately 80,000 clones, with roughly 80% seen just once and roughly 6% held by the top ten. The CDR3 covers 13 residues. The germline CDR1 and CDR2 sequences are SNHLY and FYNNEI. After removal of 7 bases from V and 4 bases from J, the junction contained 3 bases not matched to a gene. The chain joins TRBV2 to TRBJ2-7, with 11 bases identical to TRBD1. The material was peripheral blood, obtained 44 weeks after starting pembrolizumab. The sequence derives from an adult with mismatch repair-deficient cancer. The CDR3 DNA reads as TGTGCCAGCACCCGGGACAGGGGGTACGAGCAGTACTTC. This sequence encodes CASTRDRGYEQYF.